This TCR beta chain originates from a study of T cell responses to AZD1222 COVID-19 vaccine. Clones were read by immunoSEQ multiplex PCR, and TCRdb kept only the in-frame ones, dropping some. The data show under 150,000 clones, approximately 90% seen once. Germline V CDR1 and CDR2: MNHEY, SMNVEV (reference sequence). The V segment lost 2 bases and the J segment 6 bases; nucleotides outside the gene matches: 6. The CDR3 runs 16 residues. The material sequenced was peripheral blood, taken on day 0 of AZD1222 vaccination. The chain combines TRBV27 with TRBJ2-2; 10 nucleotides match TRBD1. The TCR comes from an adult in good health. The chain's CDR3 is CASSLRTGGSAGELFF. DNA for the CDR3: TGTGCCAGCAGTTTACGGACAGGGGGAAGCGCCGGGGAGCTGTTTTTT.